These 4 T cell receptor beta chains came from one sample sequenced in a study of radiotherapy plus CTLA-4 blockade in lung cancer. Assay used: immunoSEQ multiplex PCR; TCRdb lists only in-frame clones, some missing. The sample has about 49,000 clones, around 84% seen once. The input for sequencing was peripheral blood, taken from a patient treated with radiotherapy plus ipilimumab. Receptors were obtained from a human donor with non-small cell lung cancer whose response to radiotherapy plus ipilimumab could not be evaluated.

The chain is built from TRBV7-2 and TRBJ2-5; 16 nucleotides match TRBD2. The CDR3 has 19 amino acids. Germline V CDR1 and CDR2: SGHTA, FQGNSA. V lost 1 base and J lost 5; bases outside the gene matches: 10. The CDR3 here is CASSLVVGLAGGRRETQYF. The CDR3 DNA reads TGTGCCAGCAGCTTAGTAGTGGGACTAGCGGGAGGGCGGAGGGAGACCCAGTACTTC.

The V and J genes are TRBV7-3 and TRBJ2-2, with D unresolved. V was pared by 2 bases and J by 6 bases, with 13 bases between. From germline, CDR1 is SGHTA and CDR2 FQGTGA. This CDR3 contains 15 residues. Here the CDR3 reads CASSLGPAWSGELFF. CDR3 in DNA: TGTGCCAGCAGCTTAGGGCCCGCCTGGTCCGGGGAGCTGTTTTTT.

V usage is TRBV7-2 and J usage is TRBJ1-3; D not resolved. The CDR3 extends over 16 amino acids. V was trimmed by 4 bases and J by 4 bases, leaving 17 bases between them. Germline assignment: CDR1 SGHTA and CDR2 FQGNSA. CDR3 protein: CASSYSWEGNGNTIYF. The CDR3, as DNA: TGTGCCAGCAGCTACTCGTGGGAGGGTAACGGAAACACCATATATTTT.

The V call is TRBV27, the J call TRBJ1-5; 7 bases are shared with TRBD1. Trimming removed 0 bases from V and 2 bases from J; junction bases left unmatched: 4. There are 16 residues in the CDR3. The germline CDR1 and CDR2 sequences are MNHEY and SMNVEV (reference sequence). The CDR3 sequence: CASSLSVQGGNQPQHF. As DNA, the CDR3 is TGTGCCAGCAGTTTATCAGTCCAGGGGGGCAATCAGCCCCAGCATTTT.